The rows below give T cell receptor beta chains drawn from one sample of a study of T cells after yellow fever vaccination. TCRdb reprocessed the 5' RACE reads via MiXCR and lists one record per CDR3 protein. In the table there are around 200,000 distinct CDR3 sequences, more than 9.5% of which are singletons. This specimen was CD8+ T cells sorted from PBMCs, taken 15 days after the yellow fever booster vaccination. The receptors here all came from a man aged 18 to 30 who received the YFV17D yellow fever vaccine. CDR3s include the opening cysteine and the closing phenylalanine or tryptophan. A D gene is named only where the DNA matches it firmly. Rows give clone size only sometimes, using once, few, many, or a class for an expanded clone.

clone size	J gene	D gene	CDR3 length	V gene	CDR3 protein	CDR3 DNA
NA	TRBJ2-5	TRBD2	13	TRBV7-9	CASRGSGEETQYF	TGTGCCAGCAGGGGAAGCGGGGAAGAGACCCAGTACTTC
few	TRBJ2-3	NA	16	TRBV7-2	CASSSYHSTDPDTQYF	TGTGCCAGCAGCTCCTACCACAGCACAGATCCAGATACGCAGTATTTT
NA	TRBJ1-2	NA	15	TRBV6-5	CASSRPPGRNYGYTF	TGTGCCAGCAGCCGCCCTCCGGGACGAAACTATGGCTACACCTTC
NA	TRBJ1-2	NA	16	TRBV7-9	CASSPATVQGDYGYTF	TGTGCCAGCAGCCCCGCCACCGTACAGGGTGACTATGGCTACACCTTC
NA	TRBJ2-7	TRBD1	15	TRBV7-6	CASSRQGVESYEQYF	TGTGCCAGCAGCCGACAGGGGGTTGAATCCTACGAGCAGTACTTC
NA	TRBJ2-2	NA	15	TRBV7-6	CASSLATQGSGELFF	TGTGCCAGCAGCTTAGCGACGCAGGGCAGCGGGGAGCTGTTTTTT
few	TRBJ2-2	TRBD2	15	TRBV6-2/TRBV6-3	CASTHGGEPTGELFF	TGTGCCAGCACACACGGGGGGGAACCCACCGGGGAGCTGTTTTTT
NA	TRBJ1-1	NA	15	TRBV6-6	CASSYVGGLNTEAFF	TGTGCCAGCAGTTACGTCGGGGGTTTGAACACTGAAGCTTTCTTT
many	TRBJ2-1	NA	14	TRBV6-4	CASSPGRGANEQFF	TGTGCCAGCAGCCCCGGGAGAGGGGCCAATGAGCAGTTCTTC
few	TRBJ1-2	NA	13	TRBV25-1	CATPGRDGHGYTF	TGTGCCACCCCGGGCAGGGATGGGCATGGCTACACCTTC
many	TRBJ2-1	TRBD2	15	TRBV25-1	CASSLASGGDNEQFF	TGTGCCAGCAGTCTAGCTAGCGGGGGAGACAATGAGCAGTTCTTC
few	TRBJ2-1	TRBD1	16	TRBV2	CASSGTRDRGGNEQFF	TGTGCCAGCAGCGGGACCAGGGACAGGGGGGGCAATGAGCAGTTCTTC
many	TRBJ2-7	NA	14	TRBV2	CASSVSGGSNEQYF	TGTGCCAGCAGTGTTTCCGGGGGCTCCAACGAGCAGTACTTC
NA	TRBJ1-1	NA	13	TRBV19	CASSLSMNTEAFF	TGTGCCAGTAGTTTATCCATGAACACTGAAGCTTTCTTT
few	TRBJ2-3	TRBD2	18	TRBV7-8	CASSLALGLAGGWDTQYF	TGTGCCAGCAGCTTAGCGCTCGGCCTAGCGGGGGGATGGGATACGCAGTATTTT